This T cell receptor beta chain was profiled in a study of T cell responses to AZD1222 COVID-19 vaccine. As regards this clone: Its antigen is still unknown.

Study results and limitations: Only a handful of people who got AZD1222 tested seropositive at baseline. It was only after the peak T cell response that any repertoires were sampled. Targets within unmutated variant regions were reportedly found for nearly half of spike-specific TCRs.

Clones were sequenced by immunoSEQ multiplex PCR, and TCRdb holds only the in-frame ones, with some missing. The data contain around 150,000 clones, 90% to 95% of them seen just once; the ten biggest clones take up 0.9% to 1.2%. This receptor was taken from an adult who received the AZD1222 COVID-19 vaccine. Sequencing was performed on peripheral blood, taken 28 days after the second AZD1222 dose.

The DNA of the CDR3 is TGTGCCAGTAGTCTTAGGGTGAGGGGGAACACTGAAGCTTTCTTT. Its protein is CASSLRVRGNTEAFF. This chain connects TRBV19 to TRBJ1-1; possible D gene TRBD1, 5 bases. The CDR3 has 15 amino acids. Trimming removed 5 bases from V and 1 base from J, with 14 bases in between. Looked up from germline, CDR1 is LNHDA and CDR2 is SQIVND (reference sequence).